This T cell receptor beta chain was sequenced for a study of blood T cell repertoires in COVID-19. Measured with immunoSEQ multiplex PCR; TCRdb has only the in-frame clones, and not every one. This sample has fewer than 300,000 clones; just under 90% occur once, and the top ten carry roughly 6%. Followed over time, Seattle patients had been enrolled while infection was active. Germline values: CDR1 SGHAT, CDR2 FQNNGV. This CDR3 comprises 13 residues. The germline V and J ends were trimmed by 4 bases and 4 bases, with 10 bases remaining between them. The TCR sequence derives from a woman in her fifties or sixties with COVID-19, enrolled during active disease. The sequenced material came from peripheral blood. This rearrangement joins TRBV11-2 to TRBJ1-1; D call uncertain. The CDR3 is CASSSGLFTEAFF. The CDR3 nucleotides read TGTGCCAGCAGCTCCGGACTGTTCACTGAAGCTTTCTTT. Combining the CDR3 with reference TRBV11-2 and TRBJ1-1 gives the whole variable domain EAGVAQSPRYKIIEKRQSVAFWCNPISGHATLYWYQQILGQGPKLLIQFQNNGVVDDSQLPKDRFSAERLKGVDSTLKIQPAKLEDSAVYLCASSSGLFTEAFFGQGTRLTVV.